This T cell receptor beta chain originates from a study of PD-L1 blockade in urothelial cancer. Across the study: Analysis of blood occurred 3 weeks (second dose) and 6 weeks after treatment start. The study's findings and limits: Blood TCR clonality below the median before treatment was a predictor of better survival.

A remark on this clone: Its target is unknown.

Sample time point: peripheral blood 6 weeks after treatment start. There are 15 residues in the CDR3. The germline gives CDR1 ENHRY, CDR2 SYGVKD. Trimming left V 7 bases short and J 8 bases short, with 21 bases between. Data came from immunoSEQ multiplex PCR; TCRdb stores just in-frame clones and leaves some out. Of around 69,000 clones listed, 85% to 95% are singletons. Sample: PBMCs, taken around atezolizumab (anti-PD-L1) treatment. This clonotype was sampled from a woman of 80 years or more with urothelial cancer. V usage is TRBV10-3 and J usage is TRBJ2-1; D remains unclear. Here the CDR3 reads CAIKPRPEKGDEQFF. Here the CDR3 DNA reads TGTGCCATCAAGCCCAGGCCGGAAAAAGGCGATGAGCAGTTCTTC.